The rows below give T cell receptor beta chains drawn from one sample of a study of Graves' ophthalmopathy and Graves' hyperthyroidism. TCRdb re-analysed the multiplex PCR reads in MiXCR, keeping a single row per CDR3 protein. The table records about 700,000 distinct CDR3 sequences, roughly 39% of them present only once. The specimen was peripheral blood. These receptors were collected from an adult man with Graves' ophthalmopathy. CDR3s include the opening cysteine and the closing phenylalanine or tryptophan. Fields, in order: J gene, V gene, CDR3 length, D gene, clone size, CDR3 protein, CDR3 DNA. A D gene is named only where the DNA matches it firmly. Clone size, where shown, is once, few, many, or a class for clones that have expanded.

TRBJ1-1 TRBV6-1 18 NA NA CASSEFWEVGTQNTEAFF TGTGCCAGCAGTGAGTTCTGGGAGGTGGGGACACAGAACACTGAAGCTTTCTTT
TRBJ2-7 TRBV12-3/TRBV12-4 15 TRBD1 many CASSYPGTGLAEQYF TGTGCCAGCAGTTATCCCGGGACAGGGCTAGCCGAGCAGTACTTC
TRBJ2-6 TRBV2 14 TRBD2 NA CASTGTSGANVLTF TGTGCCAGCACCGGGACTAGCGGGGCCAACGTCCTGACTTTC
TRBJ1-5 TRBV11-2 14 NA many CASSLALGSQPQHF TGTGCCAGCAGCTTAGCTTTGGGGAGTCAGCCCCAGCATTTT
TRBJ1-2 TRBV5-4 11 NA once CASSLWQGYTF TGTGCCAGCAGCTTGTGGCAGGGGTACACCTTC
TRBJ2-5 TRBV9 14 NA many CASSVSRGEETQYF TGTGCCAGCAGCGTTTCCAGGGGGGAAGAGACCCAGTACTTC
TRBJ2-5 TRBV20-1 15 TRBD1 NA CSATRQGTMGETQYF TGCAGTGCAACGAGACAGGGTACTATGGGAGAGACCCAGTACTTC
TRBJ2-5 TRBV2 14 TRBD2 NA CASSARDYLETQYF TGTGCCAGCAGTGCCCGGGACTACCTAGAGACCCAGTACTTC
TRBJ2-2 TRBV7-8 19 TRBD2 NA CASSLAPGLAGGLGGELFF TGTGCCAGCAGCTTAGCCCCGGGACTAGCGGGCGGGTTAGGAGGGGAGCTGTTTTTT
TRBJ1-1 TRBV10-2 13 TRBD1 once CASSSQGNGEAFF TGCGCCAGCAGTTCACAGGGGAATGGCGAAGCTTTCTTT
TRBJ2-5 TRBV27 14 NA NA CASSLKAEQETQYF TGTGCCAGCAGTTTAAAGGCAGAACAAGAGACCCAGTACTTC
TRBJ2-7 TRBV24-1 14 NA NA CATSSQVGVYEQYF TGTGCCACCAGCAGCCAAGTAGGAGTTTACGAGCAGTACTTC
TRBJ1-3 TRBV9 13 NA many CASSVPGGNTIYF TGTGCCAGCAGCGTACCCGGTGGAAACACCATATATTTT
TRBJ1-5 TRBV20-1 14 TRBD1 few CSAISGQGHQPQHF TGCAGTGCTATATCCGGACAGGGTCACCAGCCCCAGCATTTT
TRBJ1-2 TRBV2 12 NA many CASKEKDYGYTF TGTGCCAGCAAAGAGAAGGACTATGGCTACACCTTC
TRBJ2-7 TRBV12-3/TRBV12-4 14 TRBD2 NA CASSLSGGRYEQYF TGTGCCAGCAGTTTATCGGGGGGTCGCTACGAGCAGTACTTC
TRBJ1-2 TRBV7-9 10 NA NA CASGGTGYTF TGTGCCAGCGGAGGGACTGGCTACACCTTC
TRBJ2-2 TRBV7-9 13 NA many CASSLARAGELFF TGTGCCAGCAGCTTAGCGAGGGCCGGGGAGCTGTTTTTT
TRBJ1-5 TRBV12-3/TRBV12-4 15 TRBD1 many CASSPTQGALQPQHF TGTGCCAGCAGCCCCACCCAGGGGGCCCTCCAGCCCCAGCATTTT
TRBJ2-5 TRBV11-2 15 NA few CASSLDPRAGETQYF TGTGCCAGCAGCTTAGATCCGAGGGCGGGAGAGACCCAGTACTTC
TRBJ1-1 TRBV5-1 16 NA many CASSPLPGTANTEAFF TGCGCCAGCAGCCCGCTGCCCGGGACGGCGAACACTGAAGCTTTCTTT
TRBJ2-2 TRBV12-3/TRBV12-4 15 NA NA CASSLGSANTGELFF TGTGCCAGCAGTTTAGGGAGCGCGAACACCGGGGAGCTGTTTTTT
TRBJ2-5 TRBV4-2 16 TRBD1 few CASSHPPGQGLETQYF TGTGCCAGCAGCCACCCACCGGGACAGGGTTTGGAGACCCAGTACTTC
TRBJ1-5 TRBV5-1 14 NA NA CASSVRTANQPQHF TGCGCCAGCAGCGTTAGGACAGCGAATCAGCCCCAGCATTTT
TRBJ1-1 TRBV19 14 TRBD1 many CASSRPTGEVAAFF TGTGCCAGTAGTAGACCGACAGGGGAGGTTGCAGCTTTCTTT
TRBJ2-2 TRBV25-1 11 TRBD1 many CARTGSGELFF TGTGCCAGGACAGGGTCCGGGGAGCTGTTTTTT
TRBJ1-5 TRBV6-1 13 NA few CASTRDGNQPQHF TGTGCCAGCACCCGGGACGGTAATCAGCCCCAGCATTTT
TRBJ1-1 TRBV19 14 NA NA CASSIAGQPNEAFF TGTGCCAGTAGTATCGCGGGGCAACCCAATGAAGCTTTCTTT
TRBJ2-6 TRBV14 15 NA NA CASSFDRTAPNVLTF TGTGCCAGCAGTTTCGACCGGACAGCGCCAAACGTCCTGACTTTC
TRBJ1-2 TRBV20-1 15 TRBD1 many CSARDLIGQVDGYTF TGCAGTGCTAGAGATCTCATCGGACAGGTGGATGGCTACACCTTC
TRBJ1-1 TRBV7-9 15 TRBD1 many CASSSDRERNTEAFF TGTGCCAGCAGCTCGGACAGGGAAAGGAACACTGAAGCTTTCTTT
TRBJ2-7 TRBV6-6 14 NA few CASSYVTGAYEQYF TGTGCCAGCAGTTACGTAACAGGCGCGTACGAGCAGTACTTC
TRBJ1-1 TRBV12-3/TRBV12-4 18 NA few CASLDSLDSLYLGAEAFF TGTGCCAGCCTCGACTCCCTAGACAGTTTGTATCTGGGGGCTGAAGCTTTCTTT
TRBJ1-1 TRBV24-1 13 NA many CATSGGGNTEAFF TGTGCCACCAGTGGAGGGGGGAACACTGAAGCTTTCTTT
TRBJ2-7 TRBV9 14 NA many CARTSRAISYEQYF TGTGCCAGAACCAGTAGGGCAATCTCCTACGAGCAGTACTTC
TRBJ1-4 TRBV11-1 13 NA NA CASSLEEREKLFF TGTGCCAGCAGCTTAGAAGAACGTGAAAAACTGTTTTTT
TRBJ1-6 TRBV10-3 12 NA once CATRTADSPLHF TGTGCCACCCGGACAGCTGATTCACCCCTCCACTTT